The 23 T cell receptor beta chains in this list originate from one sample, sequenced in a study of identical twins. TCRdb recomputed calls from the 5' RACE reads with MiXCR, one row per CDR3 protein. The data hold some 760,000 distinct CDR3 sequences, with 15% to 20% observed a single time. These data were likewise used in another study, on T cells expressing NK-cell markers.

The source material was PBMCs. The receptors were sampled from a woman between 18 and 29 years old in good health.

This clonotype has only a few counts. The chain carries TRBV19 and TRBJ2-7, with TRBD1 matching over 7 bases. The CDR3 spans 13 residues. V shed 6 bases and J 5 bases; nucleotides not matched to a gene: 7. Germline assignment: CDR1 LNHDA and CDR2 SQIVND (reference sequence). The CDR3 sequence is CASSPTGSNEQYF. The DNA of the CDR3 is TGTGCCAGTAGCCCGACAGGGAGCAACGAGCAGTACTTC.

The chain has TRBV6-5 and TRBJ1-1; 7 positions agree with TRBD1. Per germline, CDR1 MNHEY and CDR2 SVGAGI. The CDR3 is made up of 17 amino acids. Trimming at V came to 2 bases and at J to 2 bases, leaving 11 bases not matched to a gene. For the CDR3, the DNA is TGTGCCAGCAGTTACAACCCCGGAGGAGGGGGCAACACTGAAGCTTTCTTT. Translated, it gives CASSYNPGGGGNTEAFF.

The gene calls are TRBV6-5 and TRBJ2-5; TRBD1 matches 7 bases. The CDR3 loop spans 15 amino acids. Germline V gives CDR1 MNHEY, CDR2 SVGAGI. The ends lost 2 bases at V and 2 bases at J; junction bases unmatched: 5. The CDR3 DNA follows: TGTGCCAGCAGTTACATCGGGGACAGACAAGAGACCCAGTACTTC. This sequence encodes CASSYIGDRQETQYF.

This clonotype was seen once. The chain carries TRBV7-2 and TRBJ2-1; D possibly uses TRBD1 or TRBD2 (5 bases each). V lost 1 base to trimming and J lost 3 bases, with 10 bases between them. Germline V lookup: CDR1 SGHTA, CDR2 FQGNSA. The CDR3 sequence is 15 residues long. CDR3 DNA: TGTGCCAGCAGCTTAGATGCAGGGAGCTACAATGAGCAGTTCTTC. Protein: CASSLDAGSYNEQFF.

The rearrangement joins TRBV12-3 or TRBV12-4 to TRBJ2-7; D might be TRBD2 (6 bases). There are 14 residues in the CDR3. With 7 bases removed from V and 2 bases from J, the gap between germline ends came to 15 bases. The CDR3 DNA reads TGTGCCAGCACCACGACTGGGAGGACCTACGAGCAGTACTTC. Translation gives CASTTTGRTYEQYF.

V and J are TRBV20-1 and TRBJ2-7; no definite D call. The CDR3 is made up of 13 amino acids. The V end was cut by 3 bases, the J end by 3 bases, with 12 bases between. Germline lookup yields CDR1 DFQATT and CDR2 SNEGSKA (reference sequence). CDR3 DNA sequence: TGCAGTGCTAGTTCAAGGTTAGGCTACGAGCAGTACTTC. Amino acids: CSASSRLGYEQYF.

The J gene is TRBJ2-3, the V gene TRBV5-1; maybe TRBD2 (6 bases). Looked up from germline, CDR1 is SGHRS and CDR2 is YFSETQ. V lost 0 bases, J lost 6 bases, and 14 bases lay in between. This CDR3 region has 15 residues. The CDR3 is CASSLANGGSDTQYF. The CDR3 coding sequence is TGCGCCAGCAGCTTGGCAAACGGGGGTTCGGATACGCAGTATTTT.

This clonotype was found a few times. V usage is TRBV10-3 and J usage is TRBJ2-1; perhaps TRBD2 as D (5 bases). The CDR3 has 12 amino acids. CDR1 ENHRY and CDR2 SYGVKD come from the germline V gene. V lost 6 bases and J 10 bases, leaving 13 bases between the germline ends. The CDR3 spells CAIRELVSEQFF. For the CDR3, the DNA is TGTGCCATCAGAGAACTAGTCTCCGAGCAGTTCTTC.

This CDR3 reads CARGSSSYEQYF. The DNA for the CDR3 is TGCGCCAGGGGGTCATCCTCCTACGAGCAGTACTTC. The V call is TRBV5-1, the J call TRBJ2-7; D ambiguous. Germline lookup yields CDR1 SGHRS and CDR2 YFSETQ. The CDR3 has 12 amino acids. Trimming removed 8 bases from V and 0 bases from J, with 9 bases in between.

The chain recombines TRBV5-1 with TRBJ2-3; 10 nucleotides match TRBD2. The CDR3 length is 16 residues. The germline V gene has CDR1 SGHRS and CDR2 YFSETQ. The J segment lost 4 bases and the V segment lost 1 base, leaving 6 bases of the junction unmatched. In DNA form, the CDR3 reads TGCGCCAGCAGCTTGCCTAGCGGGAGTTCGGCAGATACGCAGTATTTT. Translated: CASSLPSGSSADTQYF.

This clonotype came up many times. The CDR3, as DNA: TGCAGTGCTAGGGTTTCAACAGCAGCCTACGAGCAGTACTTC. This codes for CSARVSTAAYEQYF. The rearrangement uses TRBV20-1 and TRBJ2-7; D is undetermined. The CDR3 is made up of 14 amino acids. V was pared by 3 bases and J by 2 bases, with 14 bases between. Germline V CDR1 and CDR2: DFQATT, SNEGSKA (reference sequence).

V gene TRBV5-1 combines with J gene TRBJ2-1; TRBD2 aligns across 11 bases. The germline V gene encodes CDR1 SGHRS and CDR2 YFSETQ. Losses at the gene ends were 2 bases for V and 7 bases for J; bases not matched to a gene: 8. The CDR3 has 16 amino acids. The CDR3 region is CASSFLAGGLRNEQFF. CDR3 nucleotides: TGCGCCAGCAGCTTTCTAGCGGGAGGTCTTAGGAATGAGCAGTTCTTC.

This clonotype came up a few times. The chain couples TRBV12-3 or TRBV12-4 to TRBJ2-3, with D perhaps being TRBD1 or TRBD2 (5 bases each). CDR3 length: 15 amino acids. V lost 5 bases, J lost 2 bases, and 14 bases lay in between. The CDR3 DNA reads as TGTGCCAGCAGTCCCGGGACGGAAAACACAGATACGCAGTATTTT. Its translation: CASSPGTENTDTQYF.

This clonotype turned up a few times. The V and J genes are TRBV12-3 or TRBV12-4 and TRBJ1-3, with D unclear. Deletions cut 3 bases from V and 6 bases from J, with 12 bases between. This CDR3 is built from 14 residues. The CDR3 protein is CASSFRPLQNTIYF. The CDR3 DNA follows: TGTGCCAGCAGTTTTCGGCCCTTACAAAACACCATATATTTT.

The J gene is TRBJ2-4, the V gene TRBV11-1; the match to TRBD2 covers 7 bases. Germline CDR1 and CDR2: SGHAT and FQDESV (reference sequence). V was pared by 4 bases and J by 11 bases, with 23 bases of the junction left unmatched. The CDR3 runs to 18 residues. CDR3 coding DNA: TGTGCCAGCAGCTCAGAGCTACCGGACCCACGGGGGGAAACATTTCAGTACTTC. Its protein is CASSSELPDPRGETFQYF. Looking up the rest from reference TRBV11-1 and TRBJ2-4 gives the full variable domain: EAEVAQSPRYKITEKSQAVAFWCDPISGHATLYWYRQILGQGPELLVQFQDESVVDDSQLPKDRFSAERLKGVDSTLKIQPAELGDSAMYLCASSSELPDPRGETFQYFGAGTRLSVL.

There are many counts of this clonotype. V and J are TRBV5-1 and TRBJ2-7; D not certain. V dropped 4 bases and J dropped 2 bases, with 10 bases sitting between them. The CDR3 is 13 amino acids. Germline V gene data show CDR1 as SGHRS and CDR2 as YFSETQ. The CDR3 DNA follows: TGCGCCAGCAGCCCGGACCATCCCTACGAGCAGTACTTC. This encodes CASSPDHPYEQYF. The full variable domain, rest sourced from reference TRBV5-1 and TRBJ2-7, is KAGVTQTPRYLIKTRGQQVTLSCSPISGHRSVSWYQQTPGQGLQFLFEYFSETQRNKGNFPGRFSGRQFSNSRSEMNVSTLELGDSALYLCASSPDHPYEQYFGPGTRLTVT.

The chain links TRBV11-2 to TRBJ2-3; perhaps D is TRBD1 or TRBD2 (5 bases each). Germline CDR1 SGHAT, CDR2 FQNNGV. There are 16 residues in the CDR3. V was clipped by 5 bases and J by 5 bases, with 20 bases between them. The CDR3 DNA reads as TGTGCCAGCAGCCATCTAGGGACCCCTTTTAGAGATACGCAGTATTTT. This translates into CASSHLGTPFRDTQYF.

The chain joins TRBV7-3 to TRBJ2-1; 9 bases are a match to TRBD2. Germline V gene sequence: CDR1 SGHTA, CDR2 FQGTGA. The CDR3 contains 14 residues. V lost 5 bases and J lost 4; bases outside the gene matches: 3. The CDR3 DNA reads TGTGCCAGCAGCAAGGGACTAGCATACAATGAGCAGTTCTTC. Protein: CASSKGLAYNEQFF. Looking up the rest from reference TRBV7-3 and TRBJ2-1 gives the full variable domain: GAGVSQTPSNKVTEKGKYVELRCDPISGHTALYWYRQSLGQGPEFLIYFQGTGAADDSGLPNDRFFAVRPEGSVSTLKIQRTERGDSAVYLCASSKGLAYNEQFFGPGTRLTVL.

This clonotype was seen a handful of times. The genes are TRBV12-3 or TRBV12-4 and TRBJ2-7, with 11 bases aligning to TRBD2. The V gene end was trimmed by 5 bases and the J gene end by 0 bases; junction bases not matched to a gene: 9. CDR3 length: 17 residues. The CDR3 DNA follows: TGTGCCAGCAGTCCCGATCGACTAGCGGGGAGCTCCTACGAGCAGTACTTC. Encoded protein: CASSPDRLAGSSYEQYF.

The genes are TRBV11-2 and TRBJ2-1; no clear D. CDR3 size: 15 residues. CDR1 SGHAT and CDR2 FQNNGV come from the germline V gene. With 7 bases removed from V and 10 bases from J, the gap between germline ends came to 23 bases. This CDR3 is CASTEMSSDVGEQFF. The CDR3 nucleotides are TGTGCCAGCACGGAGATGAGTTCAGATGTAGGGGAGCAGTTCTTC.

There are a few counts of this clonotype. CDR3 nucleotide sequence: TGTGCCAGCAGCTTAAGTATTGGAACGGCAGCTGGGGCCAACGTCCTGACTTTC. This encodes CASSLSIGTAAGANVLTF. The chain is built from TRBV11-1 and TRBJ2-6; D ambiguous. Germline CDR1 SGHAT, CDR2 FQDESV (reference sequence). The V gene lost 2 bases and the J gene lost 2 bases, with 16 bases spanning the gap. CDR3 length: 18 residues.

The sample holds a few counts of this clonotype. CDR3 residues: CASRAQGREGTEAFF. CDR3 nucleotides: TGTGCCAGCAGGGCCCAGGGAAGGGAGGGCACTGAAGCTTTCTTT. J is TRBJ1-1 and V is TRBV25-1; TRBD1 might be the D (5 bases). The length of the CDR3 is 15 residues. Germline loops: CDR1 MGHDK, CDR2 SYGVNS. The germline V and J ends were trimmed by 6 bases and 4 bases, with 18 bases remaining between them.

This clonotype appeared many times. The chain's CDR3 is CSARGDSNQPQHF. DNA for the CDR3: TGCAGTGCAAGGGGGGACAGCAATCAGCCCCAGCATTTT. V is TRBV20-1 and J is TRBJ1-5; TRBD1 is a possible D gene (6 bases). Per the germline V gene, CDR1 is DFQATT and CDR2 is SNEGSKA (reference sequence). The CDR3 covers 13 residues. V was shortened by 6 bases and J by 1 base, with 10 bases between the two germline ends.